The present entry profiles one T cell receptor (beta chain) with its context. At one end the junction does not follow the germline gene, possibly because of a read error. Assay: immunoSEQ multiplex PCR; the TCRdb copy retains only in-frame clones and omits some. Of about 320,000 clones listed, roughly 90% are singletons. This record belongs to a study of blood T cell repertoires in COVID-19. The germline CDR1 and CDR2 sequences are SSHAT and FNYEAQ (reference sequence). The CDR3 loop spans 15 amino acids. Cohorts were determined from participant-reported clinical history. Sequenced sample: PBMCs or T cells enriched from blood (not recorded which). This chain connects TRBV7-7 to TRBJ2-5; TRBD1 matches at 10 bases. This sequence originates from a man aged 60 to 75 who had recovered from COVID-19. The DNA of the CDR3 is TGTGCTAGCAGCCCCGCCCGGACAGGGGGAGAGACCCAGTACTTC. Protein: CASSPARTGGETQYF.